Listed here are 10 T cell receptor beta chains from one sample, sequenced in a study of blood T cell repertoires in COVID-19. Using immunoSEQ multiplex PCR, the repertoire was profiled, and TCRdb retains in-frame clones only, with some absent. Here the sample spans a few hundred thousand clones, around 84% being singletons. The sample taken for sequencing was peripheral blood. These receptor sequences come from a woman in her 40s who had recovered from COVID-19.

V usage is TRBV7-2 and J usage is TRBJ1-2; maybe TRBD1 (6 bases). This CDR3 has 16 residues. CDR1 and CDR2 from the germline V gene are SGHTA and FQGNSA. The V gene lost 8 bases and the J gene lost 1 base, with 20 bases spanning the gap. The DNA of the CDR3 is TGTGCCAGCTCCGATTTGGGGACACCTTTTAACTATGGCTACACCTTC. Amino acids: CASSDLGTPFNYGYTF. The variable domain in full, with the rest retrieved from reference TRBV7-2 and TRBJ1-2, is GAGVSQSPSNKVTEKGKDVELRCDPISGHTALYWYRQSLGQGLEFLIYFQGNSAPDKSGLPSDRFSAERTGGSVSTLTIQRTQQEDSAVYLCASSDLGTPFNYGYTFGSGTRLTVV.

This rearrangement joins TRBV9 to TRBJ2-3, with TRBD2 matching over 14 bases. Losses at the gene ends were 4 bases for V and 5 bases for J; bases not matched to a gene: 9. Germline V lookup: CDR1 SGDLS, CDR2 YYNGEE. There are 17 residues in the CDR3. Written as DNA, the CDR3 is TGTGCCAGCAGCCCACAAGCCGGGACTAGCGGGGGAGATACGCAGTATTTT. This sequence encodes CASSPQAGTSGGDTQYF. Drawing the rest from reference TRBV9 and TRBJ2-3, the complete variable domain is DSGVTQTPKHLITATGQRVTLRCSPRSGDLSVYWYQQSLDQGLQFLIQYYNGEERAKGNILERFSAQQFPDLHSELNLSSLELGDSALYFCASSPQAGTSGGDTQYFGPGTRLTVL.

The J gene is TRBJ1-4, the V gene TRBV9; D possibly corresponds to TRBD1 (5 bases). The germline V gene has CDR1 SGDLS and CDR2 YYNGEE. Trimming cost V 2 bases and J 4 bases, with 9 bases left between them. The CDR3 length is 14 residues. CDR3 region: CASSVGGDNEKLFF. Here the CDR3 DNA reads TGTGCCAGCAGCGTCGGAGGGGATAATGAAAAACTGTTTTTT.

This chain links TRBV12-3 or TRBV12-4 with TRBJ2-3, with D unresolved. With 5 bases removed from V and 2 bases from J, the gap between germline ends came to 8 bases. CDR3 length: 13 residues. CDR3 nucleotide sequence: TGTGCCAGCAGTCTCCTCCTCACAGATACGCAGTATTTT. Its translation: CASSLLLTDTQYF.

The rearrangement joins TRBV2 to TRBJ1-1, with 9 bases fitting TRBD1. The CDR3 is 15 residues long. V lost 6 bases to trimming and J lost 2 bases; unmatched junction nucleotides: 7. Germline CDR1 reads SNHLY; CDR2 reads FYNNEI. CDR3 nucleotide sequence: TGTGCCAGCAGGGTGGGGACAGGGATAAACACTGAAGCTTTCTTT. This codes for CASRVGTGINTEAFF.

As DNA, the CDR3 is TGTGCCAGCAGTTACTCGTCCGGGGACTATGGCTACACCTTC. It codes for CASSYSSGDYGYTF. V gene TRBV6-6 combines with J gene TRBJ1-2; D not certain. Germline V gives CDR1 MNHNY, CDR2 SVGAGI (reference sequence). With 0 bases removed from V and 3 bases from J, the gap between germline ends came to 8 bases. This CDR3 is built from 14 residues.

The J gene is TRBJ2-2, the V gene TRBV27; D gene unclear. V was shortened by 5 bases and J by 2 bases, with 18 bases between the two germline ends. The CDR3 runs 17 residues. CDR1 is MNHEY and CDR2 is SMNVEV in the germline V gene (reference sequence). In nucleotides, the CDR3 is TGTGCCAGCAGTCCACCGTTTGGTACAGCAAACACCGGGGAGCTGTTTTTT. Translating gives CASSPPFGTANTGELFF.

V usage is TRBV6-4 and J usage is TRBJ2-2, with 9 bases fitting TRBD1. From germline, CDR1 is MRHNA and CDR2 SNTAGT. J gave up 7 bases and V 6 bases, and 6 bases lay outside the gene matches. The CDR3 runs 14 residues. The chain's CDR3 is CASRAGTGYGELFF. The CDR3, as DNA: TGTGCCAGCAGGGCCGGGACAGGGTACGGGGAGCTGTTTTTT.

The rearrangement uses TRBV3-1 (or the pseudogene TRBV3-2) and TRBJ2-1; TRBD2 agrees at 9 bases. V shed 4 bases, J shed 8 bases, and the junction held 9 bases outside the gene matches. This CDR3 is built from 15 residues. Germline CDR1 LGHDT, CDR2 YNNKEL (reference sequence). CDR3 sequence reads: CASSLRVRGGDEQFF. The CDR3 DNA sequence: TGTGCCAGCAGCCTCCGGGTGCGGGGGGGGGATGAGCAGTTCTTC.

This chain joins TRBV28 and TRBJ1-5; 8 positions agree with TRBD1. CDR1 MDHEN and CDR2 SYDVKM come from the germline V gene. The V segment lost 5 bases and the J segment 3 bases; nucleotides outside the gene matches: 12. This CDR3 spans 17 amino acids. The CDR3 loop is CASSVAPGQGLNQPQHF. The DNA of the CDR3 is TGTGCCAGCAGTGTCGCTCCCGGACAGGGCCTCAATCAGCCCCAGCATTTT.